This T cell receptor (beta chain) originates from a study of blood T cells in healthy people across ages. General study points: Because donor CMV status was unknown, expanded clonotype changes were possibly confounded.

With a J-beta primer mix and a sample-barcoded 5' primer, a second PCR ran about 6 to 11 cycles. TCRdb itself ran the 5' RACE reads through MiXCR, one entry per CDR3 protein. The sample includes around 1,800,000 distinct CDR3 sequences, 30% to 40% of them seen just once. This clonotype was picked up a small number of times. Its antigen is currently unknown. The sample comprised blood. The clonotype originates from a human donor in good health.

CDR3 sequence: CSARERRTAYEQYF. The CDR3 DNA reads TGCAGTGCTAGAGAGAGGAGGACAGCTTACGAGCAGTACTTC. V is TRBV20-1 and J is TRBJ2-7, with D possibly TRBD1 on 6 matching bases. V dropped 0 bases and J dropped 4 bases, with 13 bases sitting between them. CDR3 size: 14 residues. Germline V gives CDR1 DFQATT, CDR2 SNEGSKA (reference sequence).